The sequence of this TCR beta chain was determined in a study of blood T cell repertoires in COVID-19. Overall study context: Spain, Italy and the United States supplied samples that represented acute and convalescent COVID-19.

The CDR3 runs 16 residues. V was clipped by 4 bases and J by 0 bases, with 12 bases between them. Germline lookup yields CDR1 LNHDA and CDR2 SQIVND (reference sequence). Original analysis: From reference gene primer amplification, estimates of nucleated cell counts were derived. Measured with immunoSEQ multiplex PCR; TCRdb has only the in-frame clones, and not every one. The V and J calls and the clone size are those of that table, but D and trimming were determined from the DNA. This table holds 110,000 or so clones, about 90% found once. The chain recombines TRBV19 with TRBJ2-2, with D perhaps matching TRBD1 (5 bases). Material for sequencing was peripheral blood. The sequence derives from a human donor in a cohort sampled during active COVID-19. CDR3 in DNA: TGTGCCAGTAGTACGCCCAGGGTCACGAACACCGGGGAGCTGTTTTTT. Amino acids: CASSTPRVTNTGELFF.